The 16 T cell receptor beta chains listed next were all sequenced from one sample in a study of long-term antiretroviral therapy in people with HIV. This was the immunoSEQ v3.0 assay at survey level. Method: immunoSEQ multiplex PCR; TCRdb's copy keeps in-frame clones and lacks some. The sample includes 6,000 or so clones, around four fifths of them seen just once. Specimen: unsorted PBMCs, collected 0.5 years before starting antiretroviral therapy. These receptors were obtained from a man between 40 and 49 years old with HIV.

This clone was detected once. V is TRBV2 and J is TRBJ2-7; 7 bases agree with TRBD2. The CDR3 loop spans 14 amino acids. CDR1 and CDR2 from the germline V gene are SNHLY and FYNNEI. V dropped 11 bases and J dropped 6; count of bases not matched to a gene: 16. CDR3 in amino acids: CAASSGTGSSEQYF. The CDR3 nucleotides read TGTGCCGCCAGCAGCGGGACCGGCTCGAGCGAGCAGTACTTC.

The V gene is TRBV4-3, the J gene TRBJ2-7; maybe TRBD1 (6 bases). Trimming left V 0 bases short and J 9 bases short, with 21 bases between. Germline CDR1 LGHNA, CDR2 YSLEER. This CDR3 has 16 amino acids. In nucleotides, the CDR3 is TGCGCCAGCAGCCAAGATCTGGCCGCAGGGGAACTCTGGCAGTACTTC. It specifies CASSQDLAAGELWQYF.

The chain joins TRBV5-4 to TRBJ1-4, with a weak D call TRBD1 (5 bases). The V end lost 4 bases, the J end lost 8 bases, and 18 bases lay between the germline ends. The CDR3 is made up of 15 amino acids. The germline CDR1 and CDR2 sequences are SGHNT and YYREEE (reference sequence). The chain's CDR3 is CASSTGLPSREKLFF. In DNA, the CDR3 is TGTGCCAGCAGCACGGGACTTCCCAGCAGGGAAAAACTGTTTTTT.

This rearrangement joins TRBV7-6 to TRBJ1-4, with 9 bases fitting TRBD1. The CDR3 consists of 17 residues. Looked up from germline, CDR1 is SGHVS and CDR2 is FNYEAQ. The V and J ends lost 5 bases and 4 bases, in that order; junction bases with no gene match: 11. The CDR3 bases are TGTGCCAGCAGCCCAAACCGAGGGACAGGGTTTAATGAAAAACTGTTTTTT. Translating it yields CASSPNRGTGFNEKLFF.

The chain has TRBV5-6 and TRBJ1-2; D unclear. The CDR3 runs 16 residues. CDR1 and CDR2 from the germline V gene are SGHDT and YYEEEE. V was cut by 0 bases and J by 7 bases, with 19 bases left in between. CDR3 loop: CASSLEVLASGFGYTF. CDR3 sequence (DNA): TGTGCCAGCAGCTTGGAGGTTCTCGCAAGTGGGTTTGGCTACACCTTC.

This sequence joins TRBV6-6 and TRBJ2-6; D remains unclear. The CDR3 is 15 amino acids. Germline CDR1 reads MNHNY; CDR2 reads SVGAGI (reference sequence). Trimming cost V 5 bases and J 4 bases, with 12 bases left between them. The CDR3 nucleotides are TGTGCCAGCAGTGAGCCCGGGTGGGGGGCCAACGTCCTGACTTTC. Protein: CASSEPGWGANVLTF.

This clone was counted a few times. This chain connects TRBV4-3 to TRBJ2-7; 7 nucleotides align to TRBD1. Germline V lookup: CDR1 LGHNA, CDR2 YSLEER. J gave up 5 bases and V 1 base, and 5 bases lay outside the gene matches. The CDR3 is 14 amino acids. In DNA, the CDR3 is TGCGCCAGCAGCCAAGGAAGGGGGCAGGACGAGCAGTACTTC. The encoded protein is CASSQGRGQDEQYF.

This rearrangement joins TRBV18 to TRBJ2-3; D is unresolved. CDR1 is KGHSH, CDR2 LQKENI, per germline. Between the trimmed V and J ends, which lost 3 bases and 1 base, there was a span of 11 bases. This CDR3 has 15 amino acids. CDR3 coding DNA: TGTGCCAGCTCACCCGTCAGGATGGGCACAGATACGCAGTATTTT. It encodes CASSPVRMGTDTQYF.

CDR3 DNA: TGTGCCAGCAGACCTCTCACCGGGGGATTCTACGAGCAGTACTTC. Encoded protein: CASRPLTGGFYEQYF. V usage is TRBV27 and J usage is TRBJ2-7; tentative D call: TRBD2 (6 bases). In germline, CDR1 is MNHEY, CDR2 SMNVEV (reference sequence). The CDR3 consists of 15 residues. Trimming took 6 bases from V and 3 from J, leaving 18 bases between them.

In this sample, this clone turned up once. The genes are TRBV29-1 and TRBJ1-4, with 8 bases that match TRBD1. V dropped 4 bases and J dropped 8; count of bases not matched to a gene: 3. Germline V gene sequence: CDR1 SQVTM, CDR2 ANQGSEA. The length of the CDR3 is 12 residues. This CDR3 reads CSVVQGGEKLFF. CDR3 DNA sequence: TGCAGCGTTGTACAGGGGGGCGAAAAACTGTTTTTT.

The CDR3 nucleotides are TGTGCCAGCAGCTTGGGGGCCGGGGCGGCTAATGAGCAGTTCTTC. It encodes CASSLGAGAANEQFF. J is TRBJ2-1 and V is TRBV5-4; either TRBD1 or TRBD2 may supply D (5 bases each). The CDR3 is made up of 15 amino acids. Trimming cost V 0 bases and J 7 bases, with 14 bases left between them. Germline-derived CDR1 and CDR2 are SGHNT and YYREEE (reference sequence).

In its sample, this clone was seen a few times. The rearrangement uses TRBV9 and TRBJ2-4; 8 nucleotides line up with TRBD2. The CDR3 has 15 amino acids. V lost 4 bases and J lost 8; bases outside the gene matches: 11. CDR1 SGDLS and CDR2 YYNGEE come from the germline V gene. CDR3 DNA sequence: TGTGCCAGCAGCATCAATGGGGCGGGGGGAGACATTCAGTACTTC. Encoded protein: CASSINGAGGDIQYF.

The CDR3 loop is CSVGDRANSPLHF. The CDR3 DNA is TGCAGCGTCGGGGACAGGGCTAATTCACCCCTCCACTTT. This chain joins TRBV29-1 and TRBJ1-6; 9 bases agree with TRBD1. V shed 6 bases and J 6 bases; nucleotides not matched to a gene: 3. Germline CDR1 SQVTM, CDR2 ANQGSEA. CDR3 size: 13 residues.

This clone is labeled as medium-sized (0.01 to 0.1%). The rearrangement joins TRBV19 to TRBJ2-1; D is unresolved. Trimming pared 6 bases from V and 4 bases from J, leaving 13 bases between. The CDR3 has 14 amino acids. Germline assignment: CDR1 LNHDA and CDR2 SQIVND (reference sequence). The CDR3 coding sequence is TGTGCCAGTAGGGTCGGCGCCCGTTACAATGAGCAGTTCTTC. Translation: CASRVGARYNEQFF.

The chain combines TRBV28 with TRBJ2-3; 11 bases fit TRBD1. In germline, CDR1 is MDHEN, CDR2 SYDVKM. This CDR3 contains 16 residues. V was clipped by 5 bases and J by 3 bases; unmatched bases: 7. This CDR3 reads CASSTPGTGGTDTQYF. The CDR3 DNA follows: TGTGCCAGCAGTACCCCCGGGACAGGGGGAACAGATACGCAGTATTTT. Supplemented by reference TRBV28 and TRBJ2-3, the full variable domain reads DVKVTQSSRYLVKRTGEKVFLECVQDMDHENMFWYRQDPGLGLRLIYFSYDVKMKEKGDIPEGYSVSREKKERFSLILESASTNQTSMYLCASSTPGTGGTDTQYFGPGTRLTVL.

Written as DNA, the CDR3 is TGCGCCAGCAGCTGGGGGACAGGCTCCTACGAGCAGTACTTC. This translates into CASSWGTGSYEQYF. The J gene is TRBJ2-7, the V gene TRBV5-1; 8 nucleotides match TRBD1. CDR3 length: 14 residues. In germline, CDR1 is SGHRS, CDR2 YFSETQ. V was clipped by 3 bases and J by 0 bases; unmatched bases: 2. Full variable domain (missing parts from reference TRBV5-1 and TRBJ2-7): KAGVTQTPRYLIKTRGQQVTLSCSPISGHRSVSWYQQTPGQGLQFLFEYFSETQRNKGNFPGRFSGRQFSNSRSEMNVSTLELGDSALYLCASSWGTGSYEQYFGPGTRLTVT.